This T cell receptor (beta chain) was recorded in a study of blood T cell repertoires in COVID-19. Authors' analysis steps: The authors estimated nucleated cell counts from reference gene primer amplification. The table came from immunoSEQ multiplex PCR; TCRdb's copy has only in-frame clones and leaves some out. Clone size and the V and J calls come from that table; the DNA yielded D and trimming. The data hold 130,000 to 150,000 clones, with 87% observed a single time. V shed 3 bases and J 3 bases; nucleotides not matched to a gene: 4. Germline-derived CDR1 and CDR2 are ENHRY and SYGVKD. The CDR3 is 14 amino acids.

The chain recombines TRBV10-3 with TRBJ2-5; 7 positions match TRBD2. The sample consisted of PBMCs or T cells enriched from blood (not recorded which). The receptor was derived from a woman in her thirties or forties who had been exposed to COVID-19. Written as DNA, the CDR3 is TGTGCCATCAGTGATCGGGCGGGAGAAGAGACCCAGTACTTC. As protein: CAISDRAGEETQYF.